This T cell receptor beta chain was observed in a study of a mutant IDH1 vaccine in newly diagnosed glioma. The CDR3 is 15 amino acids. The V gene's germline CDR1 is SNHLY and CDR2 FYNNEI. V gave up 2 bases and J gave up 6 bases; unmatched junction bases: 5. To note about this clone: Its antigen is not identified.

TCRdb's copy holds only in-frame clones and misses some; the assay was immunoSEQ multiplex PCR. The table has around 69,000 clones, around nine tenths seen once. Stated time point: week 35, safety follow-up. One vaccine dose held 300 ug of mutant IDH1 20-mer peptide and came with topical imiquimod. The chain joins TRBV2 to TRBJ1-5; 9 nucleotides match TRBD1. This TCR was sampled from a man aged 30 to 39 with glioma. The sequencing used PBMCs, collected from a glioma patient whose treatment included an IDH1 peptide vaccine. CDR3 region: CASSESTGGTQPQHF. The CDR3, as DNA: TGTGCCAGCAGTGAATCCACAGGGGGCACTCAGCCCCAGCATTTT.